This entry lists 25 T cell receptor beta chains sequenced from one sample in a study of lymphopenia after photon versus proton radiotherapy. Sequenced by immunoSEQ multiplex PCR; TCRdb stores in-frame clones only, minus some. The profile shows about 20,000 clones, just under 85% of them singletons. Sequenced here: peripheral blood, sampled from a patient treated with photon-based radiotherapy. The receptor set was obtained from a woman aged 50 to 60 with pancreatic cancer.

The chain has TRBV11-2 and TRBJ2-3; D might be TRBD2 (6 bases). The length of the CDR3 is 16 residues. Trimming left V 5 bases short and J 1 base short, with 16 bases between. Germline V lookup: CDR1 SGHAT, CDR2 FQNNGV. The CDR3 sequence is CASSGRLGWGTDTQYF. The DNA of the CDR3 is TGTGCCAGCAGCGGGAGGTTGGGCTGGGGCACAGATACGCAGTATTTT.

This clone is a singleton in its sample. This rearrangement joins TRBV7-2 to TRBJ1-4; TRBD1 matches 11 bases. Germline V gene lookup returns CDR1 SGHTA and CDR2 FQGNSA. The CDR3 consists of 16 residues. V was pared by 5 bases and J by 7 bases, with 9 bases of the junction left unmatched. For the CDR3, the DNA is TGTGCCAGCAGCGGTCGGACAGGGGGCGCTGGTGAAAAACTGTTTTTT. Its protein product is CASSGRTGGAGEKLFF. The full variable domain, rest sourced from reference TRBV7-2 and TRBJ1-4, is GAGVSQSPSNKVTEKGKDVELRCDPISGHTALYWYRQSLGQGLEFLIYFQGNSAPDKSGLPSDRFSAERTGGSVSTLTIQRTQQEDSAVYLCASSGRTGGAGEKLFFGSGTQLSVL.

V gene TRBV4-1 combines with J gene TRBJ1-5, with D unclear. Trimming took 0 bases from V and 11 from J, leaving 11 bases between them. This CDR3 region has 13 residues. Germline V gene sequence: CDR1 MGHRA, CDR2 YSYEKL. The CDR3 here is CASSQDREGTQHF. The CDR3 DNA sequence: TGCGCCAGCAGCCAAGATAGGGAGGGAACCCAGCATTTT.

J is TRBJ2-7 and V is TRBV27; 10 bases map to TRBD1. CDR1 is MNHEY and CDR2 is SMNVEV in the germline V gene (reference sequence). With 4 bases clipped from V and 5 bases from J, the junction kept 14 bases outside the gene matches. The CDR3 is 17 amino acids. The CDR3 DNA reads TGTGCCAGCAGTTCAATTGTTGGGACAGGGGAGGTCCACGAGCAGTACTTC. Translation gives CASSSIVGTGEVHEQYF.

This chain links TRBV6-6 with TRBJ2-7, with no clear D. Trimming pared 6 bases from V and 0 bases from J, leaving 6 bases between. The CDR3 is 12 amino acids. Germline V CDR1 and CDR2: MNHNY, SVGAGI (reference sequence). CDR3 nucleotide sequence: TGTGCCAGCAGAAGCTACTCCTACGAGCAGTACTTC. It is translated as CASRSYSYEQYF.

This clone was detected only once. The chain recombines TRBV30 with TRBJ1-2; no clear D. The V gene lost 0 bases and the J gene lost 7 bases, with 12 bases spanning the gap. The CDR3 is made up of 13 amino acids. Germline V gene sequence: CDR1 GTSNPN, CDR2 SVGIG (reference sequence). CDR3 protein: CAWSVRTRSGYTF. CDR3 DNA: TGTGCCTGGAGTGTACGGACCAGGAGTGGCTACACCTTC.

This clone was counted a few times. The chain has TRBV19 and TRBJ1-5; D gene ambiguous. Germline values: CDR1 LNHDA, CDR2 SQIVND (reference sequence). Trimming stripped 10 bases from V and 0 bases from J, with 22 bases between. The CDR3 consists of 17 residues. The CDR3 coding sequence is TGTGCCACCCAGGTCTACGGCTCAGGTTATAGCAATCAGCCCCAGCATTTT. It specifies CATQVYGSGYSNQPQHF. The full variable domain, rest sourced from reference TRBV19 and TRBJ1-5, is DGGITQSPKYLFRKEGQNVTLSCEQNLNHDAMYWYRQDPGQGLRLIYYSQIVNDFQKGDIAEGYSVSREKKESFPLTVTSAQKNPTAFYLCATQVYGSGYSNQPQHFGDGTRLSIL.

The chain employs TRBV5-1 and TRBJ1-4; no definite D call. The CDR3 spans 16 residues. V gave up 0 bases and J gave up 0 bases, with 9 bases separating them. From germline, CDR1 is SGHRS and CDR2 YFSETQ. CDR3 in DNA: TGCGCCAGCAGCTTGGCCCCAGTTGCAACTAATGAAAAACTGTTTTTT. It yields the protein CASSLAPVATNEKLFF.

The chain uses TRBV9 and TRBJ2-1, with 9 bases that match TRBD2. Unmatched junction bases numbered 3, after V lost 0 bases and J lost 8 bases. Germline-derived CDR1 and CDR2 are SGDLS and YYNGEE. The CDR3 sequence is 14 residues long. The CDR3 spells CASSVGGRAYEQFF. As DNA, the CDR3 is TGTGCCAGCAGCGTAGGCGGGAGGGCTTATGAGCAGTTCTTC.

The gene calls are TRBV27 and TRBJ2-7, with no clear D. This CDR3 has 13 amino acids. Germline lookup yields CDR1 MNHEY and CDR2 SMNVEV (reference sequence). Trimming cost V 6 bases and J 2 bases, with 11 bases left between them. The CDR3 loop is CASSRTRTYEQYF. The CDR3 nucleotides are TGTGCCAGCAGCCGTACGAGGACCTACGAGCAGTACTTC.

The chain combines TRBV9 with TRBJ2-5; weak D call: TRBD2 (6 bases). The CDR3 sequence is 15 residues long. V gave up 0 bases and J gave up 6 bases, with 15 bases separating them. CDR1 is SGDLS and CDR2 is YYNGEE in the germline V gene. The CDR3 loop reads CASSVDVGGGQTQYF. CDR3 DNA sequence: TGTGCCAGCAGCGTAGACGTGGGGGGAGGACAGACCCAGTACTTC.

The J gene is TRBJ2-7, the V gene TRBV6-6, with D perhaps TRBD1 or TRBD2 (5 bases each). Per the germline V gene, CDR1 is MNHNY and CDR2 is SVGAGI (reference sequence). The V end lost 2 bases, the J end lost 4 bases, and 9 bases lay between the germline ends. There are 13 residues in the CDR3. The chain's CDR3 is CASSYTRGYEQYF. The CDR3 coding sequence is TGTGCCAGCAGTTACACGAGGGGTTACGAGCAGTACTTC.

The CDR3 DNA sequence: TGTGCCAGCAGTTTATCGGGTCAGGCCAGCTCCTACGAGCAGTACTTC. Translated, it gives CASSLSGQASSYEQYF. The chain is built from TRBV27 and TRBJ2-7, with D uncertain. The CDR3 covers 16 residues. Trimming left V 0 bases short and J 0 bases short, with 12 bases between. Per the germline V gene, CDR1 is MNHEY and CDR2 is SMNVEV (reference sequence).

This clone showed up just a few times. The rearrangement joins TRBV5-6 to TRBJ2-5, with TRBD1 matching over 9 bases. CDR1 is SGHDT and CDR2 is YYEEEE in the germline V gene. CDR3 length: 14 amino acids. V shed 6 bases, J shed 3 bases, and the junction held 6 bases outside the gene matches. Written as DNA, the CDR3 is TGTGCCAGCACTCCCGGGACAGGGAAAGAGACCCAGTACTTC. It specifies CASTPGTGKETQYF.

The chain joins TRBV18 to TRBJ2-5; D tentatively reads TRBD1 or TRBD2 (5 bases each). The better agreement between TRBJ2-7 and the DNA end casts doubt on the J call. CDR3 length: 15 residues. Germline CDR1 KGHSH, CDR2 LQKENI. This CDR3 is CASSPPQGPTYEQYF. The CDR3 DNA follows: TGTGCCAGCTCACCACCCCAGGGACCGACCTACGAGCAGTACTTC.

This clone was detected a few times. The CDR3 bases are TGTGCCAGCAGCCAAGGACAGGGGACGGCACGCGAGCAGTACTTC. Its translation is CASSQGQGTAREQYF. V is TRBV7-6 and J is TRBJ2-7; 9 positions match TRBD1. The J segment lost 6 bases and the V segment lost 5 bases, leaving 11 bases of the junction unmatched. CDR3 length: 15 amino acids. Germline assignment: CDR1 SGHVS and CDR2 FNYEAQ.

The J gene is TRBJ1-4, the V gene TRBV5-4, with D perhaps TRBD1 (5 bases). The V gene lost 7 bases and the J gene lost 4 bases, with 11 bases spanning the gap. CDR3 size: 13 residues. Germline loops: CDR1 SGHNT, CDR2 YYREEE (reference sequence). The CDR3 loop reads CASGRDYNEKLFF. Here the CDR3 DNA reads TGTGCCAGCGGGCGGGACTATAATGAAAAACTGTTTTTT.

The rearrangement uses TRBV6-5 and TRBJ2-7, with D possibly TRBD2 on 6 matching bases. This CDR3 has 15 amino acids. V was clipped by 5 bases and J by 4 bases, with 18 bases between them. Germline V gene lookup returns CDR1 MNHEY and CDR2 SVGAGI. The CDR3 DNA sequence: TGTGCCAGCAGTCCCGGGAGAGGGATGGAGTACGAGCAGTACTTC. Protein sequence: CASSPGRGMEYEQYF.

This rearrangement joins TRBV19 to TRBJ2-5, with 12 nucleotides matching TRBD2. The V and J ends lost 4 bases and 6 bases, in that order; junction bases with no gene match: 6. CDR1 is LNHDA, CDR2 SQIVND, per germline (reference sequence). There are 15 residues in the CDR3. This CDR3 reads CASSTGLAGRQTQYF. CDR3 in DNA: TGTGCCAGTAGTACTGGACTAGCGGGAAGACAGACCCAGTACTTC.

The chain uses TRBV9 and TRBJ1-2, with D tentatively TRBD1 (6 bases). CDR1 SGDLS and CDR2 YYNGEE come from the germline V gene. The CDR3 totals 15 residues. Trimming stripped 4 bases from V and 7 bases from J, with 20 bases between. DNA for the CDR3: TGTGCCAGCAGCCACCAAACGAGACAGGCGGCTGGCTACACCTTC. Translating it yields CASSHQTRQAAGYTF.

The J gene is TRBJ2-7, the V gene TRBV18, with D tentatively TRBD2 (5 bases). Trimming removed 6 bases at V and 2 bases at J, with 20 bases between. The germline V gene encodes CDR1 KGHSH and CDR2 LQKENI. This CDR3 is 16 amino acids long. CDR3 protein: CASSAPDGARAYEQYF. The CDR3 DNA reads TGTGCCAGCTCCGCCCCCGACGGAGCGAGGGCCTACGAGCAGTACTTC.

The chain employs TRBV9 and TRBJ1-2; D is perhaps TRBD1 (5 bases). The CDR3 totals 14 residues. Germline values: CDR1 SGDLS, CDR2 YYNGEE. V dropped 3 bases and J dropped 8 bases, with 17 bases sitting between them. Here the CDR3 reads CASSAVSRAGGYTF. As DNA, the CDR3 is TGTGCCAGCAGCGCCGTGTCCAGGGCGGGCGGCTACACCTTC.

This chain links TRBV18 with TRBJ1-1, with 9 positions matching TRBD1. V trimming: 2 bases; J trimming: 1 base; junction bases outside the gene matches: 5. Germline V lookup: CDR1 KGHSH, CDR2 LQKENI. The CDR3 sequence is 16 residues long. CDR3 sequence (DNA): TGTGCCAGCTCACCAACCCTGGGACAGGGGAACACTGAAGCTTTCTTT. As protein: CASSPTLGQGNTEAFF.

In DNA form, the CDR3 reads TGTGCCAGCAGCCTCTTTAGCGGGCGGAGCACAGATACGCAGTATTTT. Translating gives CASSLFSGRSTDTQYF. The chain combines TRBV14 with TRBJ2-3; 7 positions agree with TRBD2. V trimming: 4 bases; J trimming: 0 bases; junction bases outside the gene matches: 7. Germline V CDR1 and CDR2: SGHDN, FVKESK. This CDR3 has 16 amino acids.

The CDR3 loop reads CASSEAVYETQYF. CDR3 DNA: TGTGCCAGCAGTGAAGCGGTGTATGAGACCCAGTACTTC. The genes are TRBV6-1 and TRBJ2-5; D remains ambiguous. V lost 0 bases and J 5 bases, leaving 7 bases between the germline ends. The CDR3 sequence is 13 residues long. Germline CDR1 is MNHNS and CDR2 is SASEGT.